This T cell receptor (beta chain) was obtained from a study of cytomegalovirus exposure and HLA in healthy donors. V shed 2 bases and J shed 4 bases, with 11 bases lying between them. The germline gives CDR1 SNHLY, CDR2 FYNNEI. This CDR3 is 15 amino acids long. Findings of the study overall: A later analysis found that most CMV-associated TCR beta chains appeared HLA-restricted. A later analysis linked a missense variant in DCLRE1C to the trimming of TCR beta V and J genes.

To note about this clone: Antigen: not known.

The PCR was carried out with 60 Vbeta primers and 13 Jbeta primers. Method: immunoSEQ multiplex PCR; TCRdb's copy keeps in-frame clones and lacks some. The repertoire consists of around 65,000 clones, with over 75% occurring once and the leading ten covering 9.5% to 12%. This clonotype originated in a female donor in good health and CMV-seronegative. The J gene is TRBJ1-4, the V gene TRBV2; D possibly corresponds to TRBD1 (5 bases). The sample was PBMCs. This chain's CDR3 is CASSEWGESNEKLFF. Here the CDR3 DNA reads TGTGCCAGCAGTGAATGGGGGGAAAGTAATGAAAAACTGTTTTTT. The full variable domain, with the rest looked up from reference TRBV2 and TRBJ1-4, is EPEVTQTPSHQVTQMGQEVILRCVPISNHLYFYWYRQILGQKVEFLVSFYNNEISEKSEIFDDQFSVERPDGSNFTLKIRSTKLEDSAMYFCASSEWGESNEKLFFGSGTQLSVL.